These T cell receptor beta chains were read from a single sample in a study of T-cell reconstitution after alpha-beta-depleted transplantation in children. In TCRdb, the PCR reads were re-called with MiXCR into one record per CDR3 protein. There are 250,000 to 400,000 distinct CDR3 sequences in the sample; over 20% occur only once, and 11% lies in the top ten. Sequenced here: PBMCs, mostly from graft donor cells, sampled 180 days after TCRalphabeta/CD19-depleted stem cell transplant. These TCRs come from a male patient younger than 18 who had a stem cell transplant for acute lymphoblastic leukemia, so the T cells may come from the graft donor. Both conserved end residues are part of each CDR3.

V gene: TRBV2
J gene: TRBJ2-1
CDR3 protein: CASRVTGQAANEQFF

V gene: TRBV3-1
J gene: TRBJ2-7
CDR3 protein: CASNQGPGDSHSYEQYF

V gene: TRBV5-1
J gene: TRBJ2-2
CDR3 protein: CASSLPRLTRSNTGELFF

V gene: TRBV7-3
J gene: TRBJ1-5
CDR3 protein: CASSLTGRTYSNQPQHF

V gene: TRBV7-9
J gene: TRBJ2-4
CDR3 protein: CASSSPEGAKNIQYF

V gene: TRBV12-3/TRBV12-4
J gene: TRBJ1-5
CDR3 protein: CASSLRVRDRGGQPQHF

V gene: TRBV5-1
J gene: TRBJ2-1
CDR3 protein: CASSLVAGKIDEQFF

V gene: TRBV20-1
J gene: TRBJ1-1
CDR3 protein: CSAWGGGTDFLKEAFF

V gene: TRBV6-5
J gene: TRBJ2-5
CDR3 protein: CASSYSISQETQYF

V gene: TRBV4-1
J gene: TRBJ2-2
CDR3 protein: CASSQRGLAGLTGELFF

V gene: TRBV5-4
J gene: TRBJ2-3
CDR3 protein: CASSLLAGGPTDTQYF

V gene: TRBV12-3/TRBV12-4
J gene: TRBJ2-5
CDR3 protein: CASSRGWETQYF

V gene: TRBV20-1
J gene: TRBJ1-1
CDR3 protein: CSARDRGAEAFF

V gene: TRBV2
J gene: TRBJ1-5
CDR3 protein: CASRAVNQPQHF

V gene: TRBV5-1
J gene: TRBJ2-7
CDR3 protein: CASSSVQGSPYEQYF

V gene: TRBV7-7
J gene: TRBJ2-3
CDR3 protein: CASSIGQGTDTQYF

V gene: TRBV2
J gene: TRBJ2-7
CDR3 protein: CASSEGTLWEQYF

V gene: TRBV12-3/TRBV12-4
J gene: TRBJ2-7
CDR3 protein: CASSPGQAAYEQYF

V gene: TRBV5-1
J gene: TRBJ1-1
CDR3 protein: CASSLKSHPQGTEAFF

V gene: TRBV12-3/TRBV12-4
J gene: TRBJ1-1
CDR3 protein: CASPELNTEAFF